The text below deals with one T cell receptor (beta chain). V trimming: 4 bases; J trimming: 11 bases; junction bases outside the gene matches: 8. CDR1 and CDR2 from the germline V gene are SGHDT and YYEEEE. This CDR3 is 13 amino acids long. This sample was taken from a study of T cells in Graves' hyperthyroidism and ophthalmopathy. Looking at the study overall: Prior to any treatment, at the point of initial diagnosis, peripheral blood was collected.

Inclusion characteristics of ophthalmopathy patients comprised a Clinical Activity Score of at least 3, a NOSPECS grade of at least 4, and duration under 3 months. Researchers took RNA transcripts and amplified the TCR beta CDR3 regions from them. The primer set for the first-round RT-PCR of the TCR CDR3 was HTBI. TCRdb independently ran MiXCR on the multiplex PCR reads; one entry per CDR3 protein. The repertoire holds under 600,000 distinct CDR3 sequences, with 16% as singletons. The chain joins TRBV5-6 to TRBJ2-1, with 8 bases that match TRBD1. Material for sequencing was blood. The source of this sequence is a woman in her forties with Graves' ophthalmopathy. This chain's CDR3 is CASSPDRGGKQFF. Written as DNA, the CDR3 is TGTGCCAGCAGCCCAGACAGGGGTGGAAAGCAGTTCTTC.